The next 2 T cell receptor beta chains were all read from a single sample in a study of blood T cell repertoires in COVID-19. Clones were read by immunoSEQ multiplex PCR, and TCRdb kept only the in-frame ones, dropping some. The repertoire holds around 58,000 clones, roughly 85% seen once, with around 17% in the top ten. The sample comprised peripheral blood. Every receptor here comes from a human donor in a cohort sampled during active COVID-19.

The chain uses TRBV5-6 and TRBJ2-7, with 9 bases that match TRBD1. Per the germline V gene, CDR1 is SGHDT and CDR2 is YYEEEE. The CDR3 loop spans 16 amino acids. Trimming took 4 bases from V and 3 from J; bases not matched to a gene: 11. As DNA, the CDR3 is TGTGCCAGCAGCAGAACAGGGGGCATCGGGGTCTACGAGCAGTACTTC. Protein sequence: CASSRTGGIGVYEQYF.

The chain is built from TRBV6-2 or TRBV6-3 and TRBJ2-1; D ambiguous. Germline CDR1 is MNHEY and CDR2 is SVGEGT. This CDR3 comprises 14 residues. V shed 6 bases and J shed 0 bases, with 9 bases lying between them. The DNA of the CDR3 is TGTGCCAGCAGCCTAGATTTCTCCTACAATGAGCAGTTCTTC. Protein product: CASSLDFSYNEQFF.